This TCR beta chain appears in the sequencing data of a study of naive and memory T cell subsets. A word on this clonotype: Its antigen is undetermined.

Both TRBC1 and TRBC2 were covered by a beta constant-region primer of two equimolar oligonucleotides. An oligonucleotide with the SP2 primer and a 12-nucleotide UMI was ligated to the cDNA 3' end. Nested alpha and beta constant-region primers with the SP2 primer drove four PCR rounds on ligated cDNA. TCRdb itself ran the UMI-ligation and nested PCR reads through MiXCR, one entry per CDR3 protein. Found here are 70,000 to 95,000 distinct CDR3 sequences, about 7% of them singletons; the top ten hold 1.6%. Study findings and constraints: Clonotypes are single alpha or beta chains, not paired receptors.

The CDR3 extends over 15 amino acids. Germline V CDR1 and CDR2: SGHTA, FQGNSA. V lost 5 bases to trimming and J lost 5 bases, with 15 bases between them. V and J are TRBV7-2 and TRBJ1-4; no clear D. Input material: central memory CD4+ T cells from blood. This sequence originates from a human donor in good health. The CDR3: CASSGKAGRNEKLFF. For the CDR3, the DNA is TGTGCCAGCAGCGGAAAGGCGGGCCGGAATGAAAAACTGTTTTTT.